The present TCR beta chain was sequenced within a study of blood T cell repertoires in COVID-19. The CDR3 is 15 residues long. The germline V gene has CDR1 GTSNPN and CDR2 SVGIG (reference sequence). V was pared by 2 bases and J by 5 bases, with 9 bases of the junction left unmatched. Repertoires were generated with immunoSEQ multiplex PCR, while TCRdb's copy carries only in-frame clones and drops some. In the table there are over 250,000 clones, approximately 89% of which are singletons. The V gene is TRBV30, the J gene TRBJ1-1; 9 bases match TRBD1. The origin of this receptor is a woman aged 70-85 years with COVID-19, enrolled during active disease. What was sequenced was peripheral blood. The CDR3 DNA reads TGTGCCTGGAGTCCTTACTCGACAGGGGGGACTGAAGCTTTCTTT. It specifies CAWSPYSTGGTEAFF.